The entry below gives a single T cell receptor (beta chain) sequence along with its context. Its antigen is not known. CDR1 is SGHDT and CDR2 is YYEEEE in the germline V gene. The length of the CDR3 is 16 residues. V was pared by 2 bases and J by 4 bases, with 15 bases between. These data are taken from a study of beta chain features in type 1 diabetes. General study results and limits: Patients showed naive, central memory and Treg TCRB repertoires that appeared more similar than those of healthy donors. Type 1 diabetes patients showed a moderate but significant shortening of TCRB CDR3s in all four CD4+ subsets.

Purity exceeding 98% was reached by all sorted populations. TCRB transcripts that were expressed got sequenced, as all of the isolated RNA had been reverse transcribed. Sequenced naive, central memory and regulatory T cell samples produced an average of around 3.9 million reads. Sequencing was performed with immunoSEQ multiplex PCR; in TCRdb, only in-frame clones are kept and a portion is missing. This table holds about 240,000 clones, approximately 15% found once. The chain employs TRBV5-6 and TRBJ2-2; D ambiguous. The receptor comes from a man aged 25 to 40 with type 1 diabetes. Sequenced input: naive CD4+ T cells from blood. CDR3 coding DNA: TGTGCCAGCAGCTTTTCCACCGGTCTTGTCACCGGGGAGCTGTTTTTT. It is translated as CASSFSTGLVTGELFF.